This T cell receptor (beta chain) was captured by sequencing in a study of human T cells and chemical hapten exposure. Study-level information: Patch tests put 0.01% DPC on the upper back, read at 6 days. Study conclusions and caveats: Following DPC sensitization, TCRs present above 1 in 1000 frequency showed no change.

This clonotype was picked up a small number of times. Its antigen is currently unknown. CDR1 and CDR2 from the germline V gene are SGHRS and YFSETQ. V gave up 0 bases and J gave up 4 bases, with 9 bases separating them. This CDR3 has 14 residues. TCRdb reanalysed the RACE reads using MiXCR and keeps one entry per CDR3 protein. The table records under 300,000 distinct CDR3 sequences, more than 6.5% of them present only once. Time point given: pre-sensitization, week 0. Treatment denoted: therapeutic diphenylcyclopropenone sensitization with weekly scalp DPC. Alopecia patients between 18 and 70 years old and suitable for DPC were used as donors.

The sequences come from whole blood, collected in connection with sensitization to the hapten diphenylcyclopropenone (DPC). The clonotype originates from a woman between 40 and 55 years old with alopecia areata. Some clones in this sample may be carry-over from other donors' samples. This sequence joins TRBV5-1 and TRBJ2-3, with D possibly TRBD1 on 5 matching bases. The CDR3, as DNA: TGCGCCAGCAGCTTGGCAGGGCTGCCAGATACGCAGTATTTT. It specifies CASSLAGLPDTQYF.